The T cell receptor (beta chain) under discussion was sequenced for a study of T cell changes during pregnancy in multiple sclerosis. Germline CDR1 and CDR2: LGHNA and YNFKEQ. Trimming stripped 4 bases from V and 0 bases from J, with 16 bases between. The CDR3 length is 17 residues. Clones were read by immunoSEQ multiplex PCR, and TCRdb kept only the in-frame ones, dropping some. Of about 32,000 clones listed, 91% are singletons. V is TRBV4-2 and J is TRBJ2-1; tentative D call: TRBD2 (6 bases). Sequencing used CD8+ T cells from peripheral blood mononuclear cells, obtained in the second trimester of pregnancy. The sequence was obtained from a female donor in good health, enrolled as a control in a pregnancy study. The CDR3 coding sequence is TGTGCCAGCAGCCGAGAGGGACTTACTAGCTCCTACAATGAGCAGTTCTTC. As protein: CASSREGLTSSYNEQFF.